Following are 28 T cell receptor beta chains from one sample sequenced in a study of blood T cells in healthy people across ages. The second PCR ran roughly 6 to 11 cycles with a sample-barcoded 5' primer and J-beta primers. Via MiXCR, TCRdb re-called the 5' RACE reads, giving one row per CDR3 protein. The repertoire consists of some 640,000 distinct CDR3 sequences, with roughly 50% occurring once and the leading ten covering 30% to 40%. The sequenced sample was blood. These receptors were taken from an older woman in good health.

The chain recombines TRBV28 with TRBJ2-7, with TRBD2 as a possible D gene (5 bases). V dropped 6 bases and J dropped 0 bases, with 12 bases sitting between them. The CDR3 totals 14 residues. The germline gives CDR1 MDHEN, CDR2 SYDVKM. CDR3 nucleotide sequence: TGTGCCAGCAGAACCACTAGGAGCTCCTACGAGCAGTACTTC. It translates to CASRTTRSSYEQYF.

The gene calls are TRBV7-9 and TRBJ2-3; the match to TRBD2 covers 11 bases. V dropped 1 base and J dropped 4; count of bases not matched to a gene: 4. Germline V gene lookup returns CDR1 SEHNR and CDR2 FQNEAQ (reference sequence). This CDR3 is built from 16 residues. This CDR3 reads CASSLGGTSGSDTQYF. The DNA of the CDR3 is TGTGCCAGCAGCTTAGGAGGGACTAGCGGCTCAGATACGCAGTATTTT. Full variable domain (outside the CDR3, taken from reference TRBV7-9 and TRBJ2-3): DTGVSQNPRHKITKRGQNVTFRCDPISEHNRLYWYRQTLGQGPEFLTYFQNEAQLEKSRLLSDRFSAERPKGSFSTLEIQRTEQGDSAMYLCASSLGGTSGSDTQYFGPGTRLTVL.

The chain is built from TRBV5-4 and TRBJ1-2; 8 bases line up with TRBD1. This CDR3 has 13 residues. V was clipped by 2 bases and J by 7 bases; unmatched bases: 4. In germline, CDR1 is SGHNT, CDR2 YYREEE (reference sequence). CDR3 residues: CASSFSGGGGYTF. The CDR3 DNA reads as TGTGCCAGCAGCTTTTCAGGGGGCGGTGGCTACACCTTC.

In the case of this clonotype: Germline and junction disagree at one end, which may indicate a read error. The CDR3 sequence: CASIQQGARYNEQFF. CDR3 DNA: TGTGCCAGCATCCAACAGGGGGCGAGGTACAATGAGCAGTTCTTC. V usage is TRBV3-1 and J usage is TRBJ2-1, with 9 bases fitting TRBD1. Germline CDR1 reads LGHDT; CDR2 reads YNNKEL (reference sequence). There are 15 residues in the CDR3.

This rearrangement joins TRBV10-3 to TRBJ2-3; D uncertain. The CDR3 length is 13 residues. Trimming removed 2 bases from V and 4 bases from J, with 7 bases in between. CDR1 is ENHRY, CDR2 SYGVKD, per germline. The CDR3 DNA is TGTGCCATCAGTGAGGGTAGCCCAGATACGCAGTATTTT. Amino acids: CAISEGSPDTQYF.

The V gene is TRBV6-2 or TRBV6-3, the J gene TRBJ1-2; D is possibly TRBD1 (5 bases). Trimming took off 0 bases at V and 2 bases at J, with 10 bases between the two ends. Germline loops: CDR1 MNHEY, CDR2 SVGEGT. The CDR3 contains 15 residues. CDR3 bases: TGTGCCAGCAGTTACTCGGCCAGGGAAAACTATGGCTACACCTTC. Translation: CASSYSARENYGYTF.

The chain links TRBV7-2 to TRBJ2-7; 7 bases agree with TRBD2. Germline V gene lookup returns CDR1 SGHTA and CDR2 FQGNSA. This CDR3 has 16 amino acids. V gave up 3 bases and J gave up 3 bases; unmatched junction bases: 11. The CDR3, as DNA: TGTGCCAGCAGCTTCGCTGTCAGCGGGATTTACTACGAGCAGTACTTC. Its translation is CASSFAVSGIYYEQYF. The variable domain in full, with the rest retrieved from reference TRBV7-2 and TRBJ2-7, is GAGVSQSPSNKVTEKGKDVELRCDPISGHTALYWYRQSLGQGLEFLIYFQGNSAPDKSGLPSDRFSAERTGGSVSTLTIQRTQQEDSAVYLCASSFAVSGIYYEQYFGPGTRLTVT.

V usage is TRBV28 and J usage is TRBJ2-7, with 7 bases fitting TRBD1. This CDR3 has 14 amino acids. Germline CDR1 and CDR2: MDHEN and SYDVKM. The V segment lost 5 bases and the J segment 4 bases; nucleotides outside the gene matches: 8. The CDR3 is CASSPRTGVYEQYF. CDR3 nucleotides: TGTGCCAGCAGTCCGAGGACAGGTGTGTACGAGCAGTACTTC.

V gene TRBV5-6 combines with J gene TRBJ2-3; D is unclear. CDR3 length: 15 amino acids. Per germline, CDR1 SGHDT and CDR2 YYEEEE. V lost 2 bases and J 2 bases, leaving 12 bases between the germline ends. The DNA for the CDR3 is TGTGCCAGCAGCTTTGATGTGGGAAACACAGATACGCAGTATTTT. Translation: CASSFDVGNTDTQYF.

V is TRBV7-2 and J is TRBJ1-1, with a weak D call TRBD1 (6 bases). Per the germline V gene, CDR1 is SGHTA and CDR2 is FQGNSA. This CDR3 has 14 amino acids. V lost 5 bases to trimming and J lost 6 bases, with 16 bases between them. CDR3 DNA sequence: TGTGCCAGCAGCGACCGAACAGGGAGTTCTGAAGCTTTCTTT. Protein: CASSDRTGSSEAFF.

The chain links TRBV20-1 to TRBJ2-7, with 7 bases that match TRBD2. V lost 2 bases and J lost 7; bases outside the gene matches: 8. Per the germline V gene, CDR1 is DFQATT and CDR2 is SNEGSKA (reference sequence). This CDR3 comprises 13 residues. The CDR3 reads CSARRTSSSEQYF. CDR3 nucleotides: TGCAGTGCTAGAAGGACTAGTAGTTCGGAGCAGTACTTC.

The rearrangement joins TRBV5-6 to TRBJ2-1; no firm D call. CDR3 length: 16 amino acids. Trimming removed 0 bases from V and 1 base from J, with 11 bases in between. The germline CDR1 and CDR2 sequences are SGHDT and YYEEEE. The CDR3 DNA reads TGTGCCAGCAGCTTGGCCCTAGGACGTTCCTACAATGAGCAGTTCTTC. Translated, it gives CASSLALGRSYNEQFF.

This chain connects TRBV24-1 to TRBJ2-7; 11 bases are a match to TRBD1. The CDR3 totals 14 residues. The junction had 4 bases not matched to a gene; V was cut back by 4 bases and J by 6 bases. CDR1 and CDR2 (germline): KGHDR, SFDVKD. CDR3 amino acids: CATSEGGTGGEQYF. For the CDR3, the DNA is TGTGCCACCAGTGAAGGGGGGACAGGGGGCGAGCAGTACTTC.

The chain carries TRBV20-1 and TRBJ1-2; a weak D match, TRBD1 (6 bases). The germline V and J ends were trimmed by 0 bases and 7 bases, with 15 bases remaining between them. CDR1 and CDR2 (germline): DFQATT, SNEGSKA (reference sequence). The length of the CDR3 is 14 residues. In nucleotides, the CDR3 is TGCAGTGCTAGAGATGGAGGGGGGGTCGGTGGCTACACCTTC. Its protein product is CSARDGGGVGGYTF.

The rearrangement joins TRBV3-1 to TRBJ2-7; the match to TRBD2 covers 7 bases. The length of the CDR3 is 15 residues. Germline CDR1 is LGHDT and CDR2 is YNNKEL (reference sequence). J gave up 6 bases and V 1 base, and 9 bases lay outside the gene matches. The CDR3 region has the DNA TGTGCCAGCAGCCAAGTTACTAGCGCGGCGGCCGAGCAGTACTTC. Amino acids: CASSQVTSAAAEQYF.

The V call is TRBV30, the J call TRBJ2-6; 10 bases agree with TRBD1. This CDR3 has 16 amino acids. The J segment lost 4 bases and the V segment lost 4 bases, leaving 7 bases of the junction unmatched. Germline V gene lookup returns CDR1 GTSNPN and CDR2 SVGIG (reference sequence). CDR3 sequence (DNA): TGTGCCTGGACGACAGGGGGCGCGTCAGGGGCCAACGTCCTGACTTTC. This sequence encodes CAWTTGGASGANVLTF.

The rearrangement joins TRBV28 to TRBJ2-7; perhaps D is TRBD1 or TRBD2 (5 bases each). CDR3 length equals 16 residues. Germline V gene sequence: CDR1 MDHEN, CDR2 SYDVKM. Trimming pared 5 bases from V and 4 bases from J, leaving 21 bases between. The CDR3 coding sequence is TGTGCCAGCAGTCCAGGGACGTACAGAGGGCTTTACGAGCAGTACTTC. Its protein is CASSPGTYRGLYEQYF.

This CDR3 reads CASSLASSASSYNEQFF. The DNA of the CDR3 is TGCGCCAGCAGCTTGGCCTCTAGCGCCAGCTCCTACAATGAGCAGTTCTTC. The chain employs TRBV5-1 and TRBJ2-1; tentative D call: TRBD2 (6 bases). Trimming cost V 0 bases and J 0 bases, with 13 bases left between them. Germline V gene lookup returns CDR1 SGHRS and CDR2 YFSETQ. CDR3 length: 17 amino acids.

This chain uses TRBV7-2 with TRBJ1-1; D not resolved. The CDR3 runs to 12 residues. Per germline, CDR1 SGHTA and CDR2 FQGNSA. V lost 0 bases, J lost 7 bases, and 6 bases lay in between. CDR3 residues: CASSLAGVEAFF. CDR3 DNA sequence: TGTGCCAGCAGCTTAGCTGGGGTTGAAGCTTTCTTT. Full variable domain (remainder filled in from reference TRBV7-2 and TRBJ1-1): GAGVSQSPSNKVTEKGKDVELRCDPISGHTALYWYRQSLGQGLEFLIYFQGNSAPDKSGLPSDRFSAERTGGSVSTLTIQRTQQEDSAVYLCASSLAGVEAFFGQGTRLTVV.

This clonotype was recorded a few times. The chain couples TRBV21-1 to TRBJ2-1; the table assigns TRBD2, which was not confirmed against the DNA. TRBV21-1 is a listed pseudogene. The CDR3 totals 15 residues. The CDR3 protein is CASSKVELADNEQFF. Written as DNA, the CDR3 is TGTGCCAGCAGCAAAGTAGAACTAGCGGACAATGAGCAGTTCTTC.

The V gene is TRBV7-9, the J gene TRBJ1-5, with no clear D. Per germline, CDR1 SEHNR and CDR2 FQNEAQ (reference sequence). This CDR3 is 13 amino acids long. The V end was cut by 10 bases, the J end by 3 bases, with 13 bases between. CDR3 coding DNA: TGTGCCACCCTAGACGCCCCCAATCAGCCCCAGCATTTT. Amino acids: CATLDAPNQPQHF.

Turning to this clonotype: This may arise from a read error, as a much more abundant clone is one base away. V and J are TRBV5-1 and TRBJ2-3, with D perhaps matching TRBD1 (6 bases). The CDR3 extends over 14 amino acids. CDR1 is SGHRS and CDR2 is YFSETQ in the germline V gene. CDR3 in DNA: TGCGTCAGCAGCTCCGACAGGAACACAGATACGCAGTATTTT. It specifies CVSSSDRNTDTQYF.

This chain joins TRBV20-1 and TRBJ2-5; 9 positions match TRBD1. This CDR3 has 14 residues. The junction had 9 bases not matched to a gene; V was cut back by 5 bases and J by 5 bases. CDR1 DFQATT and CDR2 SNEGSKA come from the germline V gene (reference sequence). CDR3 protein: CSAPTGGAGETQYF. In nucleotides, the CDR3 is TGCAGTGCTCCCACAGGGGGCGCAGGGGAGACCCAGTACTTC.

A few counts support this clonotype. A much larger clone differs by one base, so this may be a read error. This chain joins TRBV27 and TRBJ2-7; D not resolved. V was shortened by 1 base and J by 7 bases, with 8 bases between the two germline ends. Germline CDR1 is MNHEY and CDR2 is SMNVEV (reference sequence). The CDR3 length is 12 residues. The chain's CDR3 is CASSLFGNEQYF. The CDR3 DNA follows: TGTGCCAGCAGTTTATTTGGTAATGAGCAGTACTTC.

This clonotype was seen only a few times. This chain links TRBV5-8 with TRBJ1-2, with D unclear. Trimming took 0 bases from V and 0 from J, leaving 9 bases between them. The CDR3 totals 15 residues. Germline lookup yields CDR1 SGHTS and CDR2 YDEGEE. The CDR3 nucleotides read TGTGCCAGCAGCTTGGCAACATTCTCTAACTATGGCTACACCTTC. As protein: CASSLATFSNYGYTF. The full variable domain, in which reference TRBV5-8 and TRBJ1-2 provide the parts outside the CDR3, is EAGVTQSPTHLIKTRGQQATLRCSPISGHTSVYWYQQALGLGLQFLLWYDEGEERNRGNFPPRFSGRQFPNYSSELNVNALELEDSALYLCASSLATFSNYGYTFGSGTRLTVV.

This clonotype was seen just once. The chain combines TRBV7-2 with TRBJ2-7, with D maybe TRBD2 (6 bases). The germline V gene encodes CDR1 SGHTA and CDR2 FQGNSA. The CDR3 contains 15 residues. The V gene lost 5 bases and the J gene lost 5 bases, with 19 bases spanning the gap. CDR3 in amino acids: CASSPRDSGVHEQYF. As DNA, the CDR3 is TGTGCCAGCAGCCCCCGGGACTCTGGCGTCCACGAGCAGTACTTC.

This chain links TRBV6-1 with TRBJ2-7; TRBD1 matches at 8 bases. The CDR3 length is 15 residues. Trimming removed 3 bases from V and 3 bases from J; junction bases left unmatched: 7. Germline CDR1 reads MNHNS; CDR2 reads SASEGT. The CDR3 spells CASSEWTGKGYEQYF. Written as DNA, the CDR3 is TGTGCCAGCAGTGAGTGGACAGGGAAGGGCTACGAGCAGTACTTC.

As DNA, the CDR3 is TGCGCCAGCAGCCAATCGACAGGGAAGTCCTACAATGAGCAGTTCTTC. Residues: CASSQSTGKSYNEQFF. The gene calls are TRBV4-3 and TRBJ2-1; 7 positions match TRBD1. This CDR3 region has 16 residues. Losses at the gene ends were 2 bases for V and 1 base for J; bases not matched to a gene: 5. In germline, CDR1 is LGHNA, CDR2 YSLEER.